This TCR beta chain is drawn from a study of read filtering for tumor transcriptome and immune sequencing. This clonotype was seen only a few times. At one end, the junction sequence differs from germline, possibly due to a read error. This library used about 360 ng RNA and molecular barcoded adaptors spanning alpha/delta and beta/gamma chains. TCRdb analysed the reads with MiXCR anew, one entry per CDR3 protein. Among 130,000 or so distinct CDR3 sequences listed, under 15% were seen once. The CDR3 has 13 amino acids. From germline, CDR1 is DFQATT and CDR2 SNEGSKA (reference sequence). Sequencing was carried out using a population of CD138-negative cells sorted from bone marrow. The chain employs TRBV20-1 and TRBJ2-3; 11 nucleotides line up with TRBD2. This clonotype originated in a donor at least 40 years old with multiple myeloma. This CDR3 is CGASSGRADTQYF. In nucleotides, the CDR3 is TGCGGTGCTAGTAGCGGGAGGGCAGATACGCAGTATTTT.